Listed here are 25 T cell receptor beta chains from one sample, sequenced in a study of human versus mouse CDR3 diversity and MHC coevolution. Sequencing used immunoSEQ multiplex PCR; TCRdb keeps in-frame clones, though not all of them. The data contain tens of thousands of clones, around 93% of them singletons. The material sequenced was naive CD4+ T cells from blood. Regarding subset: CD45RO-negative CD62L-positive naive CD4 T cells. All receptors derive from a person aged 25 to 69 in good health.

The V call is TRBV28, the J call TRBJ1-1; no firm D call. The germline gives CDR1 MDHEN, CDR2 SYDVKM. The CDR3 is 14 amino acids. With 5 bases removed from V and 4 bases from J, the gap between germline ends came to 14 bases. The CDR3 here is CASSASRQATEAFF. The CDR3 nucleotides are TGTGCCAGCAGTGCAAGCCGGCAGGCCACTGAAGCTTTCTTT.

The chain employs TRBV5-5 and TRBJ2-7; D possibly corresponds to TRBD2 (5 bases). The CDR3 has 14 amino acids. Germline values: CDR1 SGHKS, CDR2 YYEKEE (reference sequence). V gave up 4 bases and J gave up 1 base, with 12 bases separating them. The CDR3 sequence is CASSTGRVSYEQYF. Written as DNA, the CDR3 is TGTGCCAGCAGCACGGGAAGAGTGTCCTACGAGCAGTACTTC.

The chain has TRBV6-6 and TRBJ2-7; 8 nucleotides match TRBD2. In germline, CDR1 is MNHNY, CDR2 SVGAGI (reference sequence). This CDR3 is 15 amino acids long. Unmatched junction bases numbered 7, after V lost 6 bases and J lost 0 bases. CDR3 sequence (DNA): TGTGCCAGCAGACAACCGGGACTAGACTCCTACGAGCAGTACTTC. Translation gives CASRQPGLDSYEQYF.

The V gene is TRBV7-2, the J gene TRBJ2-5; 10 bases align to TRBD1. From germline, CDR1 is SGHTA and CDR2 FQGNSA. The V and J ends lost 5 bases and 5 bases, in that order; junction bases with no gene match: 8. This CDR3 has 15 residues. In DNA form, the CDR3 reads TGTGCCAGCAGCCCCCGGGACAGGGGCCGGGAGACCCAGTACTTC. This encodes CASSPRDRGRETQYF.

The CDR3 protein is CASSLTGQEGYNEQFF. CDR3 coding DNA: TGCGCCAGCAGCTTGACTGGACAGGAGGGGTACAATGAGCAGTTCTTC. The chain couples TRBV5-1 to TRBJ2-1; tentatively, D is TRBD1 (7 bases). This CDR3 is 16 amino acids long. Trimming removed 1 base at V and 4 bases at J, with 15 bases between. Germline-derived CDR1 and CDR2 are SGHRS and YFSETQ.

The V gene is TRBV6-1, the J gene TRBJ1-1; TRBD1 matches at 9 bases. V gave up 2 bases and J gave up 6 bases; unmatched junction bases: 13. The CDR3 totals 17 residues. Germline assignment: CDR1 MNHNS and CDR2 SASEGT. CDR3 nucleotide sequence: TGTGCCAGCAGTGAACCCATAGGACAGGGGACGATAGCTGAAGCTTTCTTT. Translated, it gives CASSEPIGQGTIAEAFF.

The V call is TRBV11-2, the J call TRBJ2-5, with D maybe TRBD2 (5 bases). The assigned J gene may be wrong: the sequence end matches TRBJ2-7 better. The CDR3 has 13 residues. Germline V gene lookup returns CDR1 SGHAT and CDR2 FQNNGV. CDR3 coding DNA: TGTGCCAGCAGCCTCCTCGGGGTAAACGAGCAGTACTTC. This sequence encodes CASSLLGVNEQYF.

V gene TRBV7-2 combines with J gene TRBJ2-5; 8 bases are shared with TRBD2. The J call may be faulty, since TRBJ2-7 better matches the DNA end. The CDR3 length is 14 residues. CDR1 and CDR2 (germline): SGHTA, FQGNSA. CDR3 DNA sequence: TGTGCCAGCACCCTATCGGGACTAGGGTTCGAGCAGTACTTC. Its translation: CASTLSGLGFEQYF.

The CDR3 DNA reads TGTGCCTGGACAAACTCTGGAAACACCATATATTTT. Its translation is CAWTNSGNTIYF. This chain connects TRBV30 to TRBJ1-3; D is undetermined. Germline CDR1 reads GTSNPN; CDR2 reads SVGIG (reference sequence). V was pared by 4 bases and J by 0 bases, with 4 bases between. The CDR3 runs to 12 residues.

This clone has more than one count but fewer than ten. The V and J genes are TRBV29-1 and TRBJ1-1, with 7 bases fitting TRBD1. CDR1 and CDR2 from the germline V gene are SQVTM and ANQGSEA. The CDR3 consists of 12 residues. V shed 3 bases and J 10 bases; nucleotides not matched to a gene: 8. In DNA, the CDR3 is TGCAGCGTTGAGAAGGAGACAGGGCGAGCTTTCTTT. This encodes CSVEKETGRAFF.

This chain links TRBV6-5 with TRBJ2-1; 9 bases agree with TRBD1. V was clipped by 5 bases and J by 2 bases; unmatched bases: 1. Per the germline V gene, CDR1 is MNHEY and CDR2 is SVGAGI. CDR3 length: 14 residues. CDR3 amino acids: CASSGTGPYNEQFF. CDR3 DNA sequence: TGTGCCAGCAGTGGGACAGGGCCCTACAATGAGCAGTTCTTC.

This rearrangement joins TRBV2 to TRBJ2-7, with D possibly matching TRBD2 (5 bases). The CDR3 runs 13 residues. Trimming took off 4 bases at V and 3 bases at J, with 10 bases between the two ends. Germline assignment: CDR1 SNHLY and CDR2 FYNNEI. The DNA for the CDR3 is TGTGCCAGCAGTGTTCCGGGGTACTACGAGCAGTACTTC. As protein: CASSVPGYYEQYF.

The V call is TRBV7-9, the J call TRBJ1-4; no definite D call. There are 13 residues in the CDR3. CDR1 is SEHNR, CDR2 FQNEAQ, per germline (reference sequence). V lost 1 base, J lost 8 bases, and 8 bases lay in between. The CDR3 reads CASSLDGVEKLFF. CDR3 nucleotides: TGTGCCAGCAGCTTAGACGGGGTAGAAAAACTGTTTTTT.

The rearrangement uses TRBV9 and TRBJ2-1; the D gene is possibly TRBD2 (5 bases). The CDR3 runs 14 residues. Germline lookup yields CDR1 SGDLS and CDR2 YYNGEE. V lost 0 bases to trimming and J lost 7 bases, with 11 bases between them. In DNA form, the CDR3 reads TGTGCCAGCAGCGTAGCTACCCTAGCTAATGAGCAGTTCTTC. As protein: CASSVATLANEQFF.

The rearrangement uses TRBV5-1 and TRBJ2-1; 8 bases agree with TRBD2. This CDR3 is built from 14 residues. Germline V lookup: CDR1 SGHRS, CDR2 YFSETQ. With V trimmed by 5 bases and J by 7 bases, 8 bases remained unmatched. DNA of the CDR3: TGCGCCAGCAGGCCCGGGACTAGTACAAATGAGCAGTTCTTC. Translating it yields CASRPGTSTNEQFF.

The V gene is TRBV28, the J gene TRBJ1-3; D uncertain. There are 12 residues in the CDR3. CDR1 and CDR2 from the germline V gene are MDHEN and SYDVKM. V shed 8 bases and J shed 0 bases, with 5 bases lying between them. The chain's CDR3 is CASRSSGNTIYF. CDR3 nucleotides: TGTGCCAGCCGGAGCTCTGGAAACACCATATATTTT.

The V gene is TRBV18, the J gene TRBJ1-3, with D maybe TRBD1 (6 bases). This CDR3 has 14 residues. Germline CDR1 reads KGHSH; CDR2 reads LQKENI. V shed 3 bases and J shed 8 bases, with 14 bases lying between them. Here the CDR3 reads CASSPGSGEHTIYF. The CDR3 DNA sequence: TGTGCCAGCTCACCTGGGTCAGGGGAGCACACCATATATTTT.

This chain joins TRBV4-1 and TRBJ2-6, with TRBD2 as a possible D gene (5 bases). The CDR3 extends over 16 amino acids. Germline assignment: CDR1 MGHRA and CDR2 YSYEKL. V was shortened by 0 bases and J by 4 bases, with 10 bases between the two germline ends. The CDR3 DNA sequence: TGCGCCAGCAGCCAAGAATCGGGATCCGGGGCCAACGTCCTGACTTTC. Protein product: CASSQESGSGANVLTF.

The chain's CDR3 is CASSAVGGSRSYEQYF. The CDR3, as DNA: TGTGCCAGCAGTGCTGTGGGAGGGTCAAGGTCCTACGAGCAGTACTTC. The chain joins TRBV7-6 to TRBJ2-7, with TRBD2 identical over 7 bases. Germline CDR1 SGHVS, CDR2 FNYEAQ. The V gene end was trimmed by 6 bases and the J gene end by 1 base; junction bases not matched to a gene: 12. The CDR3 runs to 16 residues.

The table lists this clone with a count of one. The J gene is TRBJ1-2, the V gene TRBV28, with D possibly being TRBD1 (6 bases). The V gene's germline CDR1 is MDHEN and CDR2 SYDVKM. CDR3 length: 16 residues. V shed 6 bases and J shed 6 bases, with 23 bases lying between them. CDR3 residues: CASRPQERGGWHGYTF. The CDR3 bases are TGTGCCAGCAGACCCCAGGAGAGGGGGGGCTGGCATGGCTACACCTTC.

The chain's CDR3 is CASSVTGGTYEQYF. The CDR3 bases are TGCGCCAGCAGTGTTACAGGGGGCACCTACGAGCAGTACTTC. The chain uses TRBV5-1 and TRBJ2-7, with 9 bases identical to TRBD1. The ends lost 5 bases at V and 2 bases at J; junction bases unmatched: 5. Germline V gene data show CDR1 as SGHRS and CDR2 as YFSETQ. This CDR3 is built from 14 residues.

The chain recombines TRBV30 with TRBJ1-2; D not certain. V dropped 5 bases and J dropped 5 bases, with 18 bases sitting between them. Germline values: CDR1 GTSNPN, CDR2 SVGIG (reference sequence). The length of the CDR3 is 14 residues. The CDR3 nucleotides are TGTGCCTGGTATCGACCCTGGAGTTTTTATGGCTACACCTTC. Its protein product is CAWYRPWSFYGYTF.

The gene calls are TRBV9 and TRBJ1-4; D is ambiguous. CDR1 and CDR2 (germline): SGDLS, YYNGEE. Deletions cut 4 bases from V and 6 bases from J, with 16 bases between. The CDR3 spans 15 residues. The CDR3 nucleotides read TGTGCCAGCAGCCCTAGAGGCTTTGGGTATGAAAAACTGTTTTTT. Its translation is CASSPRGFGYEKLFF.

The chain recombines TRBV30 with TRBJ2-1; 12 nucleotides agree with TRBD1. The CDR3 runs 17 residues. Trimming took 7 bases from V and 10 from J; bases not matched to a gene: 20. Germline V gives CDR1 GTSNPN, CDR2 SVGIG (reference sequence). CDR3 sequence (DNA): TGTGCCTTCTCCGGGACAGGGGGCGCGTATCGGTCAAGCGAGCAGTTCTTC. Protein: CAFSGTGGAYRSSEQFF.

The chain links TRBV6-6 to TRBJ2-1, with a tentative D call TRBD2 (6 bases). CDR3 length: 11 amino acids. The germline V and J ends were trimmed by 5 bases and 8 bases, with 7 bases remaining between them. CDR1 is MNHNY, CDR2 SVGAGI, per germline (reference sequence). For the CDR3, the DNA is TGTGCCAGCAGTGCTAGCGATGAGCAGTTCTTC. Encoded protein: CASSASDEQFF.